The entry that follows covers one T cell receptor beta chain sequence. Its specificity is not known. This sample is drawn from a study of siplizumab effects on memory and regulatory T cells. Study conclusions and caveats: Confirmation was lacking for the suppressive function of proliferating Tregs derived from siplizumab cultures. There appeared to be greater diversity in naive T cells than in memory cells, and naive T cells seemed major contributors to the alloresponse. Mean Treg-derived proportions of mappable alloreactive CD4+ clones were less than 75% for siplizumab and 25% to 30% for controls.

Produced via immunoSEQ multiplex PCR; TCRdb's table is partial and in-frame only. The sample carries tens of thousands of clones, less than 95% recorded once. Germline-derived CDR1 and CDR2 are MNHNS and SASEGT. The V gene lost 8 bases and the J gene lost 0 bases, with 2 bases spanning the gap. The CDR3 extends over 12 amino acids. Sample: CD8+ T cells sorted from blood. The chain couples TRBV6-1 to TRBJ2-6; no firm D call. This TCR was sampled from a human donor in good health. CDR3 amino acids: CASSSGANVLTF. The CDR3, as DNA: TGTGCCAGCTCCTCTGGGGCCAACGTCCTGACTTTC.